The entry below gives a single T cell receptor beta chain sequence along with its context. Its antigen remains unidentified. One base away there is no much larger clone; base qualities are not given. Patients with a history of autoimmune disease or receiving systemic immunosuppression were excluded from the trial. In every dose cohort, peripheral blood was drawn for TCR sequencing at baseline, cycle 4 day 1, and cycle 7 day 1. The samples were drawn from a first-in-human, open-label, multicenter phase I dose-escalation trial of ivuxolimab. Adults with locally advanced or metastatic melanoma, renal cell, hepatocellular, or head and neck squamous cell carcinoma were enrolled in the trial. Before TCR sequencing, CD4+ T cells and CD8+ T cells were sorted from peripheral blood as separate populations. For sequencing of the TCRbeta CDR3 region, genomic DNA was extracted from the sorted cells. TCRbeta CDR3 regions were sequenced using the immunoSEQ Assay. The table comes from immuneACCESS by way of TCRdb, which keeps in-frame sequences with V and J called. Part of the clones is missing from these tables; in studies checked, under half for an unresolved V gene and the rest for unknown reasons. Within this sample are under 25,000 clones, with 60% to 80% of them counted one time only. The biggest ten clones account for 33% of the sample.

Per the germline V gene (reference sequence), SEHNR is the CDR1 and FQNEAQ is the CDR2. V is clipped by 5 bases and J by 3 bases, and the sequence between their germline boundaries is 13 bases long. The CDR3 runs 14 residues from the cysteine to the phenylalanine. Here the CDR3 DNA is all that survives: 42 bases in frame from base 1. This sample is drawn from a study of OX40 agonist ivuxolimab in advanced cancers. Describing the broader study: The costimulatory receptor OX40 (CD134) was targeted by ivuxolimab, a fully human IgG2 agonistic monoclonal antibody. Of the 50 to 55 dose-escalation patients, hepatocellular carcinoma was present in around 20, melanoma in some 15, renal cell carcinoma in 9 and head and neck cancer in 9. The monotherapy dose-escalation portion (N ≈ 50 patients) of the phase I ivuxolimab trial is reported in the paper. A male proportion of nearly 85% and a mean age of 60 years, ranging from about 23 to 79, were recorded for the dose-escalation cohort. Partial responses occurred in three dose-escalation patients, of whom one had hepatocellular carcinoma and two had cutaneous melanoma. Intravenous ivuxolimab was administered to patients every 2 weeks at six dose levels: 0.01, 0.1, 0.3, 1.5, 3 and 10 mg/kg. Patients were allowed to have had prior anti-PD-1, anti-PD-L1 or anti-CTLA-4 therapy, and around two fifths of the dose-escalation patients had been treated with checkpoint inhibitors. Peripheral TCRbeta sequencing aimed to test whether ivuxolimab altered TCR sequence diversity and caused clonal T-cell expansion. On the study overall, not on this receptor specifically: After ivuxolimab, expanded clones were on average more numerous among CD8+ T cells than among CD4+ T cells. At doses from 0.1 to 3.0 mg/kg, clonal expansion was seen in both CD4+ and CD8+ blood T cells between baseline and week 6. Low levels of normalized T-cell clonal expansion were also shown by some nonresponding patients. In the 0.1-3.0 mg/kg groups, partial responders were among the patients with the lowest normalized peripheral clonal expansion, particularly in CD8+ T cells. The antigen specificity of the clonally expanded peripheral T cells was not determined.

The V gene is TRBV7-9 and the J gene is TRBJ2-5, with a tentative D gene TRBD2 over 7 matching bases. The material was CD4+ or CD8+ T cells sorted from blood, obtained in a trial of the OX40 agonist ivuxolimab. This receptor was obtained from an adult with an advanced solid tumor such as melanoma, head and neck, liver or kidney cancer. The DNA is TGTGCCAGCAGCGCGGGGGCTACAGAAGAGACCCAGTACTTC. Translated, this gives CASSAGATEETQYF.